Listed below are T cell receptor beta chains from one sample, sequenced in a study of shared T cell receptors in the human thymus. Clones were sequenced by immunoSEQ multiplex PCR, and TCRdb holds only the in-frame ones, with some missing. The sample contains roughly 660,000 clones, roughly 90% of which appear only once. The same data also went into a second study, on human thymus T cells.

Source material: thymocytes. The source of these receptors is a boy younger than two with a congenital heart defect. CDR3s include the opening cysteine and the closing phenylalanine or tryptophan. A D gene is named only where the DNA matches it firmly. Expanded clones are given a class, and other clones once, few, many or no size at all.

TGTGCCAGCAGTCCCAGGTTTTCAGATACGCAGTATTTT CASSPRFSDTQYF TRBV27 . . TRBJ2-3
TGTGCCAGCAGCACCCAGGGGCAGGCTGAAGCTTTCTTT CASSTQGQAEAFF TRBV21-1 . once TRBJ1-1
TGTGCCACCAGCAGGGTCGGTCGGTTGAATTCGGGGGAGCAGTACTTC CATSRVGRLNSGEQYF TRBV15 . . TRBJ2-7
TGTGCCAGCAGCTTAGCGGGACTAGCGGACACACCAAGATTCACAGATACGCAGTATTTT CASSLAGLADTPRFTDTQYF TRBV7-2 TRBD2 . TRBJ2-3
TGTGCCAGCAGTGACGGACAGGCTGGGGCCAACGTCCTGACTTTC CASSDGQAGANVLTF TRBV25-1 TRBD1 . TRBJ2-6
TGTGCTAGTGGTGTTAGCCTTCGGGGCTACAATGAGCAGTTCTTC CASGVSLRGYNEQFF TRBV12-5 . . TRBJ2-1
TGTGCCAGCAGTTTCTCGCTAGCGGAGAGCACAGATACGCAGTATTTT CASSFSLAESTDTQYF TRBV27 TRBD2 . TRBJ2-3
TGTGCCAGCACCCCGGGGGGGCGGGAGGCCACAGATACGCAGTATTTT CASTPGGREATDTQYF TRBV7-2 TRBD2 once TRBJ2-3
TGTGCCAGCTCATCAAGACAGGGTTACAATGAGCAGTTCTTC CASSSRQGYNEQFF TRBV18 TRBD1 . TRBJ2-1
TGTGCCAGCAGTTACTCTGCGGGGAGCCCCCACTACAATGAGCAGTTCTTC CASSYSAGSPHYNEQFF TRBV2 . . TRBJ2-1
TGTGCCAGCAGCTCGCACGGGATCCCACCCTCCTACGAGCAGTACTTC CASSSHGIPPSYEQYF TRBV7-8 . . TRBJ2-7
TGTGCCAGCAGCCCCCGTTGGGCTGGGTACGAGCAGTACTTC CASSPRWAGYEQYF TRBV27 . . TRBJ2-7
TGTGCCAGCAGCTTACAGGTTTACGAGCAGTACTTC CASSLQVYEQYF TRBV7-2 . . TRBJ2-7
TGTGCCAGTAGTACGGAACCGCTCGGGACTAGCGGGCGCAGTTTCTACGAGCAGTACTTC CASSTEPLGTSGRSFYEQYF TRBV19 TRBD2 once TRBJ2-7
TGTGCCAATACGGGACATGGGGGGGCCTTCTACACCTTC CANTGHGGAFYTF TRBV2 . . TRBJ1-2
TGCGCCAGCAGCCCCTACCCGACTAGCCTAGCCAAAAACATTCAGTACTTC CASSPYPTSLAKNIQYF TRBV5-1 TRBD2 . TRBJ2-4
TGCGCCAGCAGCCAAGATTTTGACACCGACTATGGCTACACCTTC CASSQDFDTDYGYTF TRBV4-3 . . TRBJ1-2
TGTGCCAGCAGCTTGGATGATGAGGTTGCTGGAAACACCATATATTTT CASSLDDEVAGNTIYF TRBV5-6 . few TRBJ1-3
TGTGCCAGCAGCCAAGTTTTATCGGGGATCTATGGCTACACCTTC CASSQVLSGIYGYTF TRBV4-2 . . TRBJ1-2
TGTGCCAGCAAGTCCCCGACTAGCGGGGGATACGAGCAGTACTTC CASKSPTSGGYEQYF TRBV28 TRBD2 . TRBJ2-7
TGTGCCAGCAGCTTCGACAGGGCCCACGAGCAGTACTTC CASSFDRAHEQYF TRBV5-4 TRBD1 . TRBJ2-7
TGTGCCAGCAGGACAGGGGCGGATACGCAGTATTTT CASRTGADTQYF TRBV25-1 TRBD1 . TRBJ2-3
TGTGCCAGTAGTTTGGAGTTCGAGGACACCGGGGAGCTGTTTTTT CASSLEFEDTGELFF TRBV19 . . TRBJ2-2
TGTGCCAGCAGCTTAGGGGGGAGGGCCGGGGCCAACGTCCTGACTTTC CASSLGGRAGANVLTF TRBV7-9 TRBD2 . TRBJ2-6
TGCGCCAGCAGCCAAAAGGGGGGGCCGTACCAAGAGACCCAGTACTTC CASSQKGGPYQETQYF TRBV4-1 . . TRBJ2-5
TGCGCCAGCAGCCAAGACCAGGGCGGGAGGGCCAGCTACGAGCAGTACTTC CASSQDQGGRASYEQYF TRBV4-3 TRBD2 few TRBJ2-7
TGTGCCAGCGGGGCGTTTGTCCCTAGCACAGATACGCAGTATTTT CASGAFVPSTDTQYF TRBV28 . . TRBJ2-3
TGTGCCAGCAGCTCATCCGACAGCGGGGAGCAGTTCTTC CASSSSDSGEQFF TRBV5-6 . few TRBJ2-1
TGTGCCAGCAGCCAAGATCCAGGGGCGGGCACCGGGGAGCTGTTTTTT CASSQDPGAGTGELFF TRBV4-2 . . TRBJ2-2
TGTGCCAGCAGTGTAAGACTAGCGGGACCACAAGAGACCCAGTACTTC CASSVRLAGPQETQYF TRBV6-1 TRBD2 . TRBJ2-5
TGTGCCAGCAGCTCCAAGACTAGCGGGAGTAACAATGAGCAGTTCTTC CASSSKTSGSNNEQFF TRBV7-9 TRBD2 . TRBJ2-1
TGTGCCAGCAGCTTAGCTAGGCGCTACGAGCAGTACTTC CASSLARRYEQYF TRBV11-2 . once TRBJ2-7
TGCGCCAGCAGCATATCCGGGACAAGGCTGAACACCGGGGAGCTGTTTTTT CASSISGTRLNTGELFF TRBV5-1 . . TRBJ2-2
TGCGCCAGCAGCCATGGGGGGGACACTAGCGGCACCTACGAGCAGTACTTC CASSHGGDTSGTYEQYF TRBV4-1 TRBD2 . TRBJ2-7
TGTGCCAGCAGCTACGCTGGGGGGAGCCAAGAGACCCAGTACTTC CASSYAGGSQETQYF TRBV11-2 . . TRBJ2-5
TGTGCCAGCAGCTTAAATATTCAGCCCCAGCATTTT CASSLNIQPQHF TRBV7-9 . . TRBJ1-5
TGTGCCAGCAGCCCACGGACATACTATCAGCCCCAGCATTTT CASSPRTYYQPQHF TRBV5-8 . . TRBJ1-5
TGTGCCAGCACCCCTCAAGAGACCCAGTACTTC CASTPQETQYF TRBV27 . once TRBJ2-5
TGCGCCAGCAGCTTTCTCCTTAGGACTAGCGACTACGAGCAGTACTTC CASSFLLRTSDYEQYF TRBV5-1 TRBD2 . TRBJ2-7
TGTGCCTGGAACAGGGGGGGGACTAGCGGGAGTGGCGAGCAGTACTTC CAWNRGGTSGSGEQYF TRBV30 TRBD2 . TRBJ2-7
TGTGCCAGCAGCTTGGCCGGGCCAGGGAAAGAGACCCAGTACTTC CASSLAGPGKETQYF TRBV5-6 . . TRBJ2-5
TGTGCCACCTTAGCGGGAAGAGGCTACGAGCAGTACTTC CATLAGRGYEQYF TRBV2 TRBD2 . TRBJ2-7
TGTGCCAGCAGCTCGGGACAGGGGGCATATCAGCCCCAGCATTTT CASSSGQGAYQPQHF TRBV7-9 TRBD1 . TRBJ1-5
TGCAGTGCTCGGGGGAGGGAGACCCAGTACTTC CSARGRETQYF TRBV20-1 . . TRBJ2-5
TGTGCCAGCAGTGAGGGGGGGCCCCCGCCCTACAATGAGCAGTTCTTC CASSEGGPPPYNEQFF TRBV6-1 . . TRBJ2-1
TGTGCCAGCAGTTACTCGAGCAACCCCTCTGGAAACACCATATATTTT CASSYSSNPSGNTIYF TRBV6-5 . . TRBJ1-3
TGTGCCAGCAGCTTAGCCGGGACTAGCAACCCTTGTGAGCAGTACTTC CASSLAGTSNPCEQYF TRBV7-9 TRBD2 . TRBJ2-7
TGTGCCAGTAGCGGGAGGGCTTTGAAGACCCAGTACTTC CASSGRALKTQYF TRBV19 TRBD2 . TRBJ2-5
TGTGCCACCAGCAGACCCGGGGATACGCAGTATTTT CATSRPGDTQYF TRBV15 . . TRBJ2-3
TGCGCCAGCAGCCAAGTCTGGGGGCAGACTGAAGCTTTCTTT CASSQVWGQTEAFF TRBV4-1 . . TRBJ1-1
TGTGCCAGCAGCCCACTTATGCATGAGCAGTTCTTC CASSPLMHEQFF TRBV7-2 . . TRBJ2-1
TGCGCCAGCAGCTTGGATAGTAGCGGGAGGTTACAGACCCAGTACTTC CASSLDSSGRLQTQYF TRBV5-1 TRBD2 . TRBJ2-5
TGTGCCAGCAGCCGCGCCGGGGACGAGCAGTACTTC CASSRAGDEQYF TRBV13 . . TRBJ2-7
TGTGCCAGCAGCTTTCGGGAGGGCCTCACCTACAATGAGCAGTTCTTC CASSFREGLTYNEQFF TRBV5-5 TRBD2 . TRBJ2-1